This TCR beta chain stems from a study of shared clonotypes between healthy human individuals. Overall study context: Per donor, CD8 memory used one plate, CD8 naive used two, CD4 memory used three and CD4 naive used three.

The germline V and J ends were trimmed by 2 bases and 1 base, with 8 bases remaining between them. This CDR3 has 14 amino acids. Germline CDR1 is SGHAT and CDR2 is FQNNGV. Only in-frame clones appear in the TCRdb table, and some are missing; sequencing was by immunoSEQ multiplex PCR. The sample yields roughly 2 million clones, about 95% seen once. Terminally differentiated effector memory CD45RA+ cells were excluded from the naive CD8 cells, which were CD45RO-negative and positively selected for CCR7. The chain combines TRBV11-2 with TRBJ1-1, with D unclear. The TCR was taken from a young man in good health. The sample comprised naive CD8+ T cells sorted from blood. CDR3 loop: CASSLQAGNTEAFF. CDR3 sequence (DNA): TGTGCCAGCAGCTTACAAGCCGGGAACACTGAAGCTTTCTTT.